These 12 T cell receptor beta chains were sequenced from one sample in a study of beta chain features in type 1 diabetes. All of the isolated RNA was reverse transcribed, so expressed TCRB transcripts were sequenced. The repertoire was sequenced with immunoSEQ multiplex PCR; TCRdb's copy has only in-frame clones and lacks some. The sample has more than 110,000 clones, 6.5% to 8.5% seen once; the top ten hold about 1.4%. The sample taken for sequencing was central memory CD4+ T cells from blood. The source of these receptors is a woman under 40 in good health.

This clone has more than one count but fewer than ten. The rearrangement links TRBV28 to TRBJ1-1, with 8 bases that match TRBD1. Germline V gene lookup returns CDR1 MDHEN and CDR2 SYDVKM. The CDR3 runs to 13 residues. V lost 5 bases to trimming and J lost 3 bases; unmatched junction nucleotides: 2. CDR3 protein: CASSGTGYTEAFF. The CDR3 DNA is TGTGCCAGCAGTGGGACAGGCTACACTGAAGCTTTCTTT.

The CDR3 DNA follows: TGCAGTGCTTCGGGAGAGGAGCAGTACTTC. It encodes CSASGEEQYF. The chain has TRBV20-1 and TRBJ2-5; tentative D call: TRBD2 (6 bases). The germline V and J ends were trimmed by 5 bases and 11 bases, with 12 bases remaining between them. The CDR3 has 10 amino acids. Germline V gene data show CDR1 as DFQATT and CDR2 as SNEGSKA (reference sequence).

The sample holds many counts of this clone. The genes are TRBV30 and TRBJ2-4, with TRBD1 as a possible D gene (6 bases). CDR3 size: 11 residues. With 5 bases removed from V and 4 bases from J, the gap between germline ends came to 6 bases. The germline CDR1 and CDR2 sequences are GTSNPN and SVGIG (reference sequence). The CDR3 protein is CAWGQKNIQYF. The CDR3 DNA is TGTGCCTGGGGACAGAAAAACATTCAGTACTTC. Full variable domain (missing parts from reference TRBV30 and TRBJ2-4): SQTIHQWPATLVQPVGSPLSLECTVEGTSNPNLYWYRQAAGRGLQLLFYSVGIGQISSEVPQNLSASRPQDRQFILSSKKLLLSDSGFYLCAWGQKNIQYFGAGTRLSVL.

This clone was recorded a few times. The chain links TRBV10-3 to TRBJ1-4, with 8 bases matching TRBD1. The germline CDR1 and CDR2 sequences are ENHRY and SYGVKD. CDR3 size: 12 residues. J was trimmed by 7 bases and V by 8 bases; bases with no gene match: 3. The CDR3 DNA is TGTGCCATCGGACAGGGATTTGAAAAACTGTTTTTT. Translation gives CAIGQGFEKLFF.

This clone has at least ten counts. The chain has TRBV4-2 and TRBJ2-1; 7 nucleotides agree with TRBD1. J lost 5 bases, V lost 2 bases, and 6 bases had no gene match. The CDR3 sequence is 15 residues long. CDR1 LGHNA and CDR2 YNFKEQ come from the germline V gene. The CDR3 reads CASSQQTGPNNEQFF. Here the CDR3 DNA reads TGTGCCAGCAGCCAACAGACAGGGCCAAACAATGAGCAGTTCTTC.

The chain uses TRBV28 and TRBJ1-5, with 11 bases lining up with TRBD1. The CDR3 has 12 residues. V lost 10 bases, J lost 7 bases, and 3 bases stayed unmatched. Germline lookup yields CDR1 MDHEN and CDR2 SYDVKM. CDR3 in DNA: TGTGCCACAAGGACAGGGGGCCAGCCCCAGCATTTT. Amino acid sequence: CATRTGGQPQHF. The full variable domain, in which reference TRBV28 and TRBJ1-5 provide the parts outside the CDR3, is DVKVTQSSRYLVKRTGEKVFLECVQDMDHENMFWYRQDPGLGLRLIYFSYDVKMKEKGDIPEGYSVSREKKERFSLILESASTNQTSMYLCATRTGGQPQHFGDGTRLSIL.

The genes are TRBV9 and TRBJ1-5; 8 nucleotides agree with TRBD1. There are 15 residues in the CDR3. V was pared by 3 bases and J by 8 bases, with 10 bases of the junction left unmatched. Germline CDR1 reads SGDLS; CDR2 reads YYNGEE. CDR3 region: CASSASGQGEEPQHF. The CDR3 DNA sequence: TGTGCCAGCAGCGCCTCCGGACAGGGTGAAGAGCCCCAGCATTTT.

This chain uses TRBV7-2 with TRBJ2-3; D perhaps matches TRBD2 (6 bases). Germline CDR1 reads SGHTA; CDR2 reads FQGNSA. The CDR3 has 16 amino acids. V lost 7 bases, J lost 4 bases, and 21 bases lay in between. In DNA, the CDR3 is TGTGCCAGCACCTTTTCGGCTATTAGGAGGGCAGATACGCAGTATTTT. Protein sequence: CASTFSAIRRADTQYF. Based on the CDR3 plus reference TRBV7-2 and TRBJ2-3, the full variable domain is GAGVSQSPSNKVTEKGKDVELRCDPISGHTALYWYRQSLGQGLEFLIYFQGNSAPDKSGLPSDRFSAERTGGSVSTLTIQRTQQEDSAVYLCASTFSAIRRADTQYFGPGTRLTVL.

CDR3 in amino acids: CASSPSGRYLGQYF. CDR3 in DNA: TGTGCCAGCAGCCCTAGCGGGAGGTACCTAGGGCAGTACTTC. The chain combines TRBV11-2 with TRBJ2-7, with 11 positions matching TRBD2. V trimming: 5 bases; J trimming: 9 bases; junction bases outside the gene matches: 9. The CDR3 loop spans 14 amino acids. Germline CDR1 and CDR2: SGHAT and FQNNGV.

This clone has only a few counts. This sequence joins TRBV2 and TRBJ2-3; 8 bases map to TRBD2. Germline V gene lookup returns CDR1 SNHLY and CDR2 FYNNEI. The trim removed 8 bases at V and 10 bases at J, leaving 8 bases unmatched. The CDR3 runs to 12 residues. In DNA, the CDR3 is TGTGCCAGCGGAGGTACGGGGGGGGCGCAGTATTTT. Protein product: CASGGTGGAQYF.

The chain recombines TRBV2 with TRBJ2-2, with D uncertain. V shed 2 bases and J shed 2 bases, with 9 bases lying between them. CDR3 length: 15 amino acids. Germline V lookup: CDR1 SNHLY, CDR2 FYNNEI. The CDR3 coding sequence is TGTGCCAGCAGTGAAACCCGAAGCAACACCGGGGAGCTGTTTTTT. Translation: CASSETRSNTGELFF.

The rearrangement links TRBV4-2 to TRBJ1-5; a weak D match, TRBD1 (6 bases). The CDR3 covers 15 residues. V was trimmed by 3 bases and J by 1 base, leaving 10 bases between them. Germline CDR1 reads LGHNA; CDR2 reads YNFKEQ. The DNA for the CDR3 is TGTGCCAGCAGCCATGAAACAGGGAGCAATCAGCCCCAGCATTTT. It is translated as CASSHETGSNQPQHF.